Sequencing of this T cell receptor beta chain was carried out in a study of Graves' ophthalmopathy and Graves' hyperthyroidism. The germline V and J ends were trimmed by 5 bases and 0 bases, with 11 bases remaining between them. This CDR3 spans 15 amino acids. Whole-study results and caveats: Detected in blood as well were most expanded thyroid clonotypes with frequency above 0.001.

This clonotype was recorded at least ten times. Its cognate antigen is unknown. RNA served as the template for amplifying TCR beta CDR3 regions. HTBI-primed RT-PCR formed the first round, and a multiplex PCR formed the second. TCRdb re-derived calls from the multiplex PCR reads in MiXCR, one entry per CDR3 protein. The data hold around 1,200,000 distinct CDR3 sequences, with 35% to 40% observed a single time. The specimen was peripheral blood or thyroid tissue (not recorded which). V usage is TRBV12-3 or TRBV12-4 and J usage is TRBJ1-5; tentative D call: TRBD1 (6 bases). This receptor was obtained from an adult man with Graves' hyperthyroidism. In DNA form, the CDR3 reads TGTGCCAGCAGTCTACGGGACATTAGCAATCAGCCCCAGCATTTT. Residues: CASSLRDISNQPQHF.